This T cell receptor (beta chain) was sequenced in a study of tumor and adjacent non-tumor tissue in lung cancer. Study summary: Histology: about twelve adenocarcinoma, a couple of squamous cell carcinoma, 1 small cell lung cancer. Samples averaged approximately 4.2 million productive TCRbeta reads each.

Notes on this clonotype: Its target is unknown.

The template was RNA from unsorted bulk tissue. The normal lung tissue was taken more than 3 cm from the tumor edge. Three rounds of nested PCR, following a modified ARM-PCR protocol, produced the TCRbeta library. TCRdb analysed the multiplex PCR reads with MiXCR anew, one entry per CDR3 protein. The sample shows tens of thousands of distinct CDR3 sequences, just over 75% of them seen only once. General study findings and limits: Top 100 clones took a larger repertoire share in normal lung.

The receptor's source is a man between 65 and 85 years old with non-small cell lung cancer. The material sequenced was distant non-tumor lung tissue.

The CDR3 DNA follows: TGTGCCAGCAGCTCAAGAATCGACACGAACACCGGGGAGCTGTTTTTT. Translating gives CASSSRIDTNTGELFF. The chain uses TRBV7-8 and TRBJ2-2, with unresolved D. The CDR3 spans 16 residues. CDR1 and CDR2 from the germline V gene are SGHVS and FQNEAQ. Trimming removed 4 bases at V and 0 bases at J, with 12 bases between. The variable domain in full, completed from reference TRBV7-8 and TRBJ2-2, reads GAGVSQSPRYKVAKRGQDVALRCDPISGHVSLFWYQQALGQGPEFLTYFQNEAQLDKSGLPSDRFFAERPEGSVSTLKIQRTQQEDSAVYLCASSSRIDTNTGELFFGEGSRLTVL.